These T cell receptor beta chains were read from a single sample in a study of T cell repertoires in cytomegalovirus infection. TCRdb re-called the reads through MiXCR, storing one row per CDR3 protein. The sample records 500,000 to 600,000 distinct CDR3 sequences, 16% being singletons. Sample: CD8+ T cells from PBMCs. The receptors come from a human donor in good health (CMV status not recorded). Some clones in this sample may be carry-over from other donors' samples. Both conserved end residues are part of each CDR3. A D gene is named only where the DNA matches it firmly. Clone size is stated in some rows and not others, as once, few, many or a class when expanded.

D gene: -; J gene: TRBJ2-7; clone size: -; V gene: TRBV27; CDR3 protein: CASSRKVYYEQYF; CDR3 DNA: TGTGCCAGCAGTAGGAAGGTTTACTACGAGCAGTACTTC
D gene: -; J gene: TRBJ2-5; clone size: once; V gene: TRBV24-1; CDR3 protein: CATSEVGAEETQYF; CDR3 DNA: TGTGCCACCAGTGAGGTGGGGGCGGAAGAGACCCAGTACTTC
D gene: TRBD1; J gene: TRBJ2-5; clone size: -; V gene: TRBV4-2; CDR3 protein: CASSQAGDRGRVGQETQYF; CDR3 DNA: TGTGCCAGCAGCCAAGCAGGGGACAGGGGGCGCGTTGGCCAAGAGACCCAGTACTTC
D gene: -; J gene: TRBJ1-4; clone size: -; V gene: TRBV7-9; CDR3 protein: CASSLEGHYTNEKLFF; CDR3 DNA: TGTGCCAGCAGCCTAGAGGGGCACTATACCAATGAAAAACTGTTTTTT
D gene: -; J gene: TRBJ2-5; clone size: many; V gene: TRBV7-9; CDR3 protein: CASSLVSGETKTQYF; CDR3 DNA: TGTGCCAGCAGCTTAGTATCGGGAGAGACGAAGACCCAGTACTTC
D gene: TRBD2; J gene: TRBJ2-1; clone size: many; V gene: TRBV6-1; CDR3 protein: CASSEVGLAGGTEQFF; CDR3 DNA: TGTGCCAGCAGTGAAGTGGGATTAGCGGGAGGTACGGAGCAGTTCTTC
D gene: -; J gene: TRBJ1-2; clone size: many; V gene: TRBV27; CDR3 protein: CASSLKATVYGYTF; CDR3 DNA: TGTGCCAGCAGTTTAAAGGCGACGGTCTATGGCTACACCTTC
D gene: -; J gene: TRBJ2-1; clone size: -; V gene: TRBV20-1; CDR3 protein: CSARDMAEYSYNEQFF; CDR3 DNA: TGCAGTGCTAGAGACATGGCGGAGTACTCCTACAATGAGCAGTTCTTC
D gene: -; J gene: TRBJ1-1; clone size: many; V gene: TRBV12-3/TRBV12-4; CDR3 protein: CASRTPGLRDTEAFF; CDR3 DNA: TGTGCCAGCAGAACCCCGGGACTCCGGGATACTGAAGCTTTCTTT
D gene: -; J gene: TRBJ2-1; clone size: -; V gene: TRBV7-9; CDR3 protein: CASSFPGSSYNVQFF; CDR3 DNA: TGTGCCAGCAGCTTTCCAGGAAGCTCCTACAATGTGCAGTTCTTC
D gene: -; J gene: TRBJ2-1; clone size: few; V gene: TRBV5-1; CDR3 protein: CASSSDWGQFF; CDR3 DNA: TGCGCCAGCAGCTCGGATTGGGGGCAGTTCTTC
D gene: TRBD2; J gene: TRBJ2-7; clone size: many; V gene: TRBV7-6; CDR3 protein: CASSSEPPSRGDSYEQYF; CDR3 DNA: TGTGCCAGCAGCTCGGAGCCCCCATCCCGGGGGGACTCCTACGAGCAGTACTTC
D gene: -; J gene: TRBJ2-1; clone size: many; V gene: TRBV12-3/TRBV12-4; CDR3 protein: CASSLPGRHNEQFF; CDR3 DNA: TGTGCCAGCAGTCTCCCGGGACGCCACAATGAGCAGTTCTTC
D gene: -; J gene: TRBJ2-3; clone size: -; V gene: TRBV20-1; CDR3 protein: CSARDTGTDTQYF; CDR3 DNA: TGCAGTGCTAGAGATACTGGCACAGATACGCAGTATTTT
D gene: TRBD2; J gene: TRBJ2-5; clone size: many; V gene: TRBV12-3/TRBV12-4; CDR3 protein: CASSRAGYETQYF; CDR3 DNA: TGTGCCAGCAGCCGAGCGGGGTACGAGACCCAGTACTTC
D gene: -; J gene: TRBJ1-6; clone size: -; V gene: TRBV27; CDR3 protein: CASSLSNTPNSPLHF; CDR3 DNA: TGTGCCAGCAGTCTATCCAATACCCCCAATTCACCCCTCCACTTT
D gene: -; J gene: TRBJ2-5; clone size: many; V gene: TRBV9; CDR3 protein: CASSPPGGGAKETQYF; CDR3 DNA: TGTGCCAGCAGCCCCCCAGGGGGGGGGGCGAAGGAGACCCAGTACTTC
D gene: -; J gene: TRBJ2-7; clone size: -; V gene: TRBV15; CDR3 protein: CATSGDARDEQYF; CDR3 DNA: TGTGCCACCAGCGGCGACGCGCGGGACGAGCAGTACTTC
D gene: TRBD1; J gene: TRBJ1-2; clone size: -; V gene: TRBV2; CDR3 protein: CASSIGTENFFYGYTF; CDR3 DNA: TGTGCCAGCAGCATTGGGACAGAGAATTTTTTCTATGGCTACACCTTC
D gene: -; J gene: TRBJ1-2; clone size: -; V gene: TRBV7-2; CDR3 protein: CASSLVGLGDGYNF; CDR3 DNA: TGTGCCAGCAGCTTAGTGGGGCTTGGGGATGGCTACAACTTC
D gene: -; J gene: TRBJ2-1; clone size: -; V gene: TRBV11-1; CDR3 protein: CASSLEFGGAMF; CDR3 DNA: TGTGCCAGCAGCTTAGAGTTTGGGGGGGCGATGTTC
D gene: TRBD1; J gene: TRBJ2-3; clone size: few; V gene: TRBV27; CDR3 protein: CASSLTGVVTDTQYF; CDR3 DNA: TGTGCCAGCAGTTTAACAGGGGTCGTCACAGATACGCAGTATTTT
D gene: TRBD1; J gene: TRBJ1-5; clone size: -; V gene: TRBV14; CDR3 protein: CASSRRGISQPQHF; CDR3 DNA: TGTGCCAGCAGCCGCAGGGGGATCAGTCAGCCCCAGCATTTT
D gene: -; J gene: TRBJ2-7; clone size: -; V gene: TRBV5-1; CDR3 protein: CASREDPSPVYEQYF; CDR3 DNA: TGCGCCAGCCGCGAGGATCCCTCCCCTGTCTACGAGCAGTACTTC
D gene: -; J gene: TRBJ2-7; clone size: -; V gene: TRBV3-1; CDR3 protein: CASSPRTLYVSSYEQYF; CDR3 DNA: TGTGCCAGCAGCCCTCGTACCCTATACGTCAGCTCCTACGAGCAGTACTTC
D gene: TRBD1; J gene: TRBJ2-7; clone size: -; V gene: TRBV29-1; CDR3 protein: CSVEVYRGGSYEQYF; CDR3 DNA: TGCAGCGTTGAAGTGTACAGGGGCGGGTCCTACGAGCAGTACTTC
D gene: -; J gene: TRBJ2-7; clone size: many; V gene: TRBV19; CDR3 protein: CASSVLPGQYYEQYF; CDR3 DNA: TGTGCCAGTAGTGTGCTTCCCGGACAATACTACGAGCAGTACTTC
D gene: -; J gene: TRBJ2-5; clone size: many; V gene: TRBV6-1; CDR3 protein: CASSGYRVRETQYF; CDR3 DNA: TGTGCCAGCAGTGGATACAGGGTGCGGGAGACCCAGTACTTC
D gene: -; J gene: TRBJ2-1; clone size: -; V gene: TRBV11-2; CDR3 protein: CASSLWFIGLPNNEQFF; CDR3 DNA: TGTGCCAGCAGCTTATGGTTTATAGGACTCCCCAACAATGAGCAGTTCTTC
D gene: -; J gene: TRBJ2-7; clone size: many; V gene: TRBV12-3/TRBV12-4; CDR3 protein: CASSSPWTGNYEQYF; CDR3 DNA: TGTGCCAGCAGTTCCCCCTGGACTGGGAACTACGAGCAGTACTTC
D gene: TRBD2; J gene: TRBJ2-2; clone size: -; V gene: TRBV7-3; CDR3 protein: CASSLASGEAGELFF; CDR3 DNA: TGTGCCAGCAGCTTGGCTAGCGGGGAGGCCGGGGAGCTGTTTTTT
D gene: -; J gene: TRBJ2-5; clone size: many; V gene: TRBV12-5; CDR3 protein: CASGLVVRGRETQYF; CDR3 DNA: TGTGCTAGTGGTTTGGTCGTAAGGGGACGTGAGACCCAGTACTTC
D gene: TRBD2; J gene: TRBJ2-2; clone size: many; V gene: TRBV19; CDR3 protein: CASSMVSGGARTGELFF; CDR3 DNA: TGTGCCAGTAGTATGGTTAGCGGGGGGGCCAGGACCGGGGAGCTGTTTTTT
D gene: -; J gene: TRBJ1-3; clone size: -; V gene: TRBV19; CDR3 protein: CAKRPNQGNTIYF; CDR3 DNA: TGTGCCAAAAGGCCAAACCAAGGAAACACCATATATTTT
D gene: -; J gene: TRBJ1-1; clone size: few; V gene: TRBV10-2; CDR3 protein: CASSERVGRGEAFF; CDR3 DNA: TGCGCCAGCAGTGAGAGGGTCGGACGGGGGGAAGCTTTCTTT
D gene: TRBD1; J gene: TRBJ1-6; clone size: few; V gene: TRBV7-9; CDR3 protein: CASSPGTGAYNSPLHF; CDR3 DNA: TGTGCCAGCAGCCCCGGGACAGGAGCGTATAATTCACCCCTCCACTTT
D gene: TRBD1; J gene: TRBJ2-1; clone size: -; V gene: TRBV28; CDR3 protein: CASRTGLSSYNEQFF; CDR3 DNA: TGTGCCAGCAGGACAGGGTTGAGCTCCTACAATGAGCAGTTCTTC
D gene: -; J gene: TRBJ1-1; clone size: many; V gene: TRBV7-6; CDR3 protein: CASSANTEAFF; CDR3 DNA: TGTGCCAGCAGCGCGAACACTGAAGCTTTCTTT
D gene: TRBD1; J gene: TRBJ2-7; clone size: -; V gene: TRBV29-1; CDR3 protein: CSVDLGTGAYEQYF; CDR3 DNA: TGCAGCGTTGATTTAGGGACAGGGGCCTACGAGCAGTACTTC
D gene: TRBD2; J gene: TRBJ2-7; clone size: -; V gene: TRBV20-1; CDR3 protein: CSADPELAGAYEQYF; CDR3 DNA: TGCAGTGCTGACCCGGAGCTAGCGGGGGCCTACGAGCAGTACTTC
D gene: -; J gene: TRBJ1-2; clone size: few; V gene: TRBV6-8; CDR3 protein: CASSYGKGVSYGYTF; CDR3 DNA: TGTGCCAGCAGTTACGGGAAGGGGGTGAGCTATGGCTACACCTTC
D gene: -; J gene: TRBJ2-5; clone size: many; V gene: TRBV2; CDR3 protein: CASSEIPRQETQYF; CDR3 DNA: TGTGCCAGCAGTGAAATACCGCGCCAAGAGACCCAGTACTTC
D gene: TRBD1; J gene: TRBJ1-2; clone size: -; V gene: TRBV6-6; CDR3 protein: CASSYTMDRWGGNYGYTF; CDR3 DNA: TGTGCCAGCAGTTACACGATGGACAGGTGGGGGGGTAACTATGGCTACACCTTC
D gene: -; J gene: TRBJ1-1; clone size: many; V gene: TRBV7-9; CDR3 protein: CASSLVSAVTGTSEAFF; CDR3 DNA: TGTGCCAGCAGCTTAGTGTCTGCGGTAACGGGGACATCTGAAGCTTTCTTT
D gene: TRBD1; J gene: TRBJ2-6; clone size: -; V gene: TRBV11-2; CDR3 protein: CASSLGADRAGSGANVLTF; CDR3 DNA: TGTGCCAGCAGCTTAGGCGCGGACAGGGCAGGCTCTGGGGCCAACGTCCTGACTTTC
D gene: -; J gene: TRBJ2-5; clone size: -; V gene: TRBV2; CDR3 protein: CASSEQGTFSRQETQYF; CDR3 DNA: TGTGCCAGCAGTGAACAGGGGACCTTCTCCCGACAAGAGACCCAGTACTTC
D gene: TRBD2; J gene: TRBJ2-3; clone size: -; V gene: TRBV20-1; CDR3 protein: CSAPRGGAGTSEFTDTQYF; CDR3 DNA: TGCAGTGCTCCGCGGGGGGGAGCCGGGACTAGCGAATTCACAGATACGCAGTATTTT